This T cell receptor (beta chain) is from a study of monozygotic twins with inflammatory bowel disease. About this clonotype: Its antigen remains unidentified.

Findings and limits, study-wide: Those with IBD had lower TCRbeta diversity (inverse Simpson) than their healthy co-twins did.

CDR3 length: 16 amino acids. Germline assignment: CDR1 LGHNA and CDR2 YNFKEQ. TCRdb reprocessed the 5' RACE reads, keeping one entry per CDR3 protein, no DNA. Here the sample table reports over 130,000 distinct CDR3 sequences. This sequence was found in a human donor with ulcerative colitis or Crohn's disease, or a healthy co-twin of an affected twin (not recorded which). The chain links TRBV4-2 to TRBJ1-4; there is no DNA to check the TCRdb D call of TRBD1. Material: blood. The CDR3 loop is CASSHVPGQGEEKLFF.